This TCR beta chain is drawn from a study of CD4 and CD8 cells across lung adenocarcinoma regions. TCRdb passed the PCR reads through MiXCR, listing each CDR3 protein once. This sample has under 30,000 distinct CDR3 sequences, with 53% found just once. Of note for this clonotype: One end of the junction fails to match germline, which may point to a read error.

CDR1 and CDR2 (germline): WNHNN, SYGVQD (reference sequence). There are 18 residues in the CDR3. J is TRBJ2-3 and V is TRBV10-1, with D hard to call. This TCR was sampled from a male donor with lung adenocarcinoma. The CD4 and CD8 labels of this study may be unreliable. Sequences were obtained from CD8+ T cells from the center of a lung tumor. This chain's CDR3 is CASSTTGGEHRDQDTQYF. CDR3 DNA: TGCGCCAGCAGTACGACTGGCGGAGAACACCGTGACCAAGATACCCAGTATTTT.